This TCR beta chain emerged from a study of CD8 T cells in Susac syndrome. Random hexamers were used to reverse transcribe 0.5 to 1 ug of RNA. TCRdb re-derived calls from the immunoSEQ multiplex PCR reads in MiXCR, one entry per CDR3 protein. Of around 190,000 distinct CDR3 sequences listed, approximately 95% were seen once; the top ten hold 0.085% to 0.13%. CDR3 size: 15 residues. Germline V gene lookup returns CDR1 SGHDT and CDR2 YYEEEE. The ends were cut back, 4 bases at V and 5 bases at J, with 19 bases in the middle. The material sequenced was CD4+ T cells from PBMCs. V and J are TRBV5-6 and TRBJ2-7; D is perhaps TRBD1 or TRBD2 (5 bases each). This sequence originates from a human donor in good health. CDR3 DNA: TGTGCCAGCAGCCCTGGGGGAGACGGGCGCCACGAGCAGTACTTC. It is translated as CASSPGGDGRHEQYF.